These 6 T cell receptor beta chains originate from one sample sequenced in a study of blood T cells in healthy people across ages. Using a J-beta primer mix together with a sample-barcoded 5' primer, a second PCR was run for about 6 to 12 cycles. TCRdb fed the 5' RACE reads into MiXCR, producing one record per CDR3 protein. The sample carries about 1.8 million distinct CDR3 sequences, around half recorded once. Sequencing was carried out using blood. The receptor set was obtained from a woman aged 40 to 50 in good health.

The chain couples TRBV20-1 to TRBJ2-3; 8 bases line up with TRBD1. Germline loops: CDR1 DFQATT, CDR2 SNEGSKA (reference sequence). Trimming at V came to 5 bases and at J to 2 bases, leaving 9 bases not matched to a gene. The CDR3 length is 15 residues. The CDR3 sequence is CSAHRTGISTDTQYF. CDR3 DNA sequence: TGCAGTGCTCATCGGACAGGGATCTCCACAGATACGCAGTATTTT.

This sequence joins TRBV10-3 and TRBJ2-7; TRBD2 aligns across 7 bases. Germline V gives CDR1 ENHRY, CDR2 SYGVKD. CDR3 size: 12 residues. J lost 10 bases, V lost 10 bases, and 13 bases had no gene match. CDR3 DNA: TGTGCCACTCGGGCGGGGGACCCAGGCCAGTACTTC. It codes for CATRAGDPGQYF.

Only one count was recorded for this clonotype. The chain recombines TRBV6-6 with TRBJ1-2, with 7 nucleotides matching TRBD1. The germline CDR1 and CDR2 sequences are MNHNY and SVGAGI (reference sequence). With 2 bases clipped from V and 6 bases from J, the junction kept 3 bases outside the gene matches. The CDR3 runs to 13 residues. The CDR3 loop is CASSYSQGDGYTF. For the CDR3, the DNA is TGTGCCAGCAGTTACAGTCAGGGGGATGGCTACACCTTC.

This clonotype occurred a few times. The gene calls are TRBV20-1 and TRBJ2-7; 8 nucleotides line up with TRBD1. The J call may be mistaken, given a closer DNA end match to TRBJ2-5. The CDR3 loop spans 13 amino acids. From germline, CDR1 is DFQATT and CDR2 SNEGSKA (reference sequence). CDR3 in amino acids: CSATDRGPETQYF. CDR3 nucleotides: TGCAGTGCTACCGACAGGGGCCCAGAGACCCAGTACTTC.

This clonotype was counted only a few times. The chain employs TRBV4-3 and TRBJ2-5, with TRBD1 identical over 8 bases. Germline CDR1 reads LGHNA; CDR2 reads YSLEER. J was trimmed by 5 bases and V by 3 bases; bases with no gene match: 8. The CDR3 has 15 residues. CDR3 residues: CASSHDRGVGETQYF. CDR3 DNA sequence: TGCGCCAGCAGCCACGACAGGGGCGTAGGGGAGACCCAGTACTTC.

The chain uses TRBV12-3 or TRBV12-4 and TRBJ2-3, with D perhaps being TRBD1 or TRBD2 (5 bases each). This CDR3 region has 16 residues. V was shortened by 3 bases and J by 6 bases, with 19 bases between the two germline ends. CDR3: CASSFPGSYPSDTQYF. DNA of the CDR3: TGTGCCAGCAGTTTTCCAGGGAGTTATCCCTCCGATACGCAGTATTTT.